This T cell receptor (beta chain) was captured by sequencing in a study of blood T cells in healthy people across ages. For every donor, a draw yielded around 10 milliliters of peripheral blood. No fewer than 6 micrograms of total RNA were isolated from every sample. General study findings and limits: In long-lived donors, naive CD4+ cell counts and diversity exceeded those of aged donors.

The table lists this clonotype with a few counts. As yet, its antigen is unknown. A second about 6 to 11 cycle PCR used barcoded and J-beta primers. CDR3-containing paired-end reads numbering at least 2.5 million came from each sample. MiXCR was run by TCRdb on the 5' RACE reads, yielding one entry per CDR3 protein. Of nearly 800,000 distinct CDR3 sequences in the sample, about 61% were seen once. This CDR3 spans 15 amino acids. Sequencing was carried out using blood. V and J are TRBV12-3 or TRBV12-4 and TRBJ2-1; no definite D call. The J call may be mistaken, given a closer DNA end match to TRBJ2-7. This receptor was obtained from a man between 35 and 55 years old in good health. The CDR3 sequence: CASSFGLSSYNEQYF. CDR3 DNA: TGTGCCAGCAGTTTTGGCCTAAGCTCCTACAATGAGCAGTACTTC.